This T cell receptor (beta chain) was obtained from a study of T-cell reconstitution after alpha-beta-depleted transplantation in children. The study, taken as a whole, reports: It was surviving recipient T cells and thymic progenitors that gave some patients high TCRbeta diversity at day 60.

The CDR3 extends over 14 amino acids. Per germline, CDR1 MNHEY and CDR2 SVGEGT. V shed 4 bases and J 2 bases; nucleotides not matched to a gene: 3. This clonotype occurred many times. Its antigen is undetermined. Unique molecular identifiers were used in preparing the TCRbeta library. TCRdb reanalysed the PCR reads using MiXCR and keeps one entry per CDR3 protein. This table holds 700,000 to 850,000 distinct CDR3 sequences, roughly 15% found once. The sample consisted of PBMCs, mostly from graft donor cells, taken 360 days after TCRalphabeta/CD19-depleted stem cell transplant. The J gene is TRBJ2-3, the V gene TRBV6-2 or TRBV6-3, with 7 bases that match TRBD1. This TCR came from a male patient under 18 who had a stem cell transplant for acute lymphoblastic leukemia, so the T cells may come from the graft donor. CDR3 amino acids: CASSLGQITDTQYF. CDR3 nucleotide sequence: TGTGCCAGCAGTTTGGGACAGATCACAGATACGCAGTATTTT.